This TCR beta chain was sequenced in a study of blood T cell repertoires in COVID-19. Study-wide background: Donors in the United States, Italy and Spain gave samples during acute or convalescent COVID-19. Sample material is recorded as cDNA or gDNA derived from T cells, B-cell-depleted T cells, or PBMCs.

V was cut by 6 bases and J by 6 bases, with 19 bases left in between. The CDR3 contains 15 residues. CDR1 and CDR2 from the germline V gene are SGHRS and YFSETQ. Original analysis: Researchers report that nucleated cell counts were estimated from reference gene primer amplification. The assay was immunoSEQ multiplex PCR, and TCRdb's table has in-frame clones only and misses some. The V and J calls and clone size come from that table; D and trimming were worked out from the DNA. The sample gives over 100,000 clones, 85% to 90% of which show up once; 15% to 20% is in the top ten. The sequence came from a human donor with acute or convalescent COVID-19. The donor label of this sample is uncertain. The chain couples TRBV5-1 to TRBJ2-1; a weak D match, TRBD1 (6 bases). Sample: peripheral blood. The CDR3 coding sequence is TGCGCCAGCAAGTCCCTCCTTTTGGGGGCCAATGAGCAGTTCTTC. Encoded protein: CASKSLLLGANEQFF.